The sequence of this TCR beta chain was determined in a study of cytomegalovirus exposure and HLA in healthy donors. Background on the study: In an early release, HLA-typed donors contributed about 79 million unique TCR sequences. Notes on the study in general: The study carried out a later analysis of TCR beta sequences. It associated about 15,000 of them with specific HLA alleles at a false discovery rate of 0.05.

With V trimmed by 4 bases and J by 4 bases, 10 bases remained unmatched. This CDR3 is 15 amino acids long. Looked up from germline, CDR1 is SGHRS and CDR2 is YFSETQ. Concerning this clone: Antigen specificity is unknown.

PCR primers comprised 60 Vbeta and 13 Jbeta primers. Using immunoSEQ multiplex PCR, the repertoire was profiled, and TCRdb retains in-frame clones only, with some absent. Of fewer than 70,000 clones in the sample, roughly 74% were seen once. This rearrangement joins TRBV5-1 to TRBJ1-2, with 7 bases that match TRBD1. Specimen: PBMCs. The receptor comes from a woman in her sixties or seventies in good health and CMV-seropositive. The CDR3 region is CASSVNQGQPYGYTF. The CDR3 nucleotides are TGCGCCAGCAGCGTAAACCAGGGACAGCCCTATGGCTACACCTTC.